A selection of T cell receptor beta chains follows, all from one sample in a study of CD8+ T cells in alopecia areata. Sequenced by immunoSEQ multiplex PCR; TCRdb stores in-frame clones only, minus some. The sample records hundreds of thousands of clones, 30% to 40% being singletons. The source was CD4+ T cells sorted from blood, collected at approximately week 30, from a patient treated with tofacitinib. The receptor source for this set is a human donor with alopecia areata. CDR3s include the opening cysteine and the closing phenylalanine or tryptophan. D genes are given only for firm matches. The size of a clone is reported for some rows only, either as once, few or many, or as a class for expanded clones.

14	NA	NA	TRBV30	TRBJ1-5	TGTGCCTGGAGTAAGGGTCTAGGCAATCAGCCCCAGCATTTT	CAWSKGLGNQPQHF
13	NA	NA	TRBV5-1	TRBJ1-1	TGCGCCAGCACGGCAGGGAGAGAAGGTGAAGCTTTCTTT	CASTAGREGEAFF
14	NA	TRBD1	TRBV27	TRBJ1-2	TGTGCCAGCAGTTCGGACAGGGGTATCGGTGGCTACACCTTC	CASSSDRGIGGYTF
15	NA	NA	TRBV6-5	TRBJ1-1	TGTGCCAGCAGTGTGGGGGGGAGACTCCACACTGAAGCTTTCTTT	CASSVGGRLHTEAFF
11	NA	NA	TRBV7-2	TRBJ1-2	TGTGCCAGCCCTACAAGGGGTGGCTACACCTTC	CASPTRGGYTF
10	NA	NA	TRBV5-1	TRBJ2-1	TGCGCCAGCAGCTGGTATGAGCAGTTCTTC	CASSWYEQFF
14	NA	TRBD1	TRBV29-1	TRBJ2-3	TGCAGCGCTGAACTCGGGACAGGGGCAGATACGCAGTATTTT	CSAELGTGADTQYF
13	NA	TRBD2	TRBV7-9	TRBJ2-1	TGTGCCAGCAGCTCGGAAGGCGGGGGTGAGCAGTTCTTC	CASSSEGGGEQFF
14	NA	NA	TRBV7-9	TRBJ1-5	TGTGCCAGCAGCGGACAAGGCCGGAATCAGCCCCAGCATTTT	CASSGQGRNQPQHF
13	NA	TRBD1	TRBV5-1	TRBJ2-1	TGCGCCAGCAGCGTGACAGGGGGCTATGAGCAGTTCTTC	CASSVTGGYEQFF
16	NA	NA	TRBV7-9	TRBJ2-3	TGTGCCAGCAGCCAGACAGAATCTTCTAGCACAGATACGCAGTATTTT	CASSQTESSSTDTQYF
13	few	NA	TRBV29-1	TRBJ1-1	TGCAGCGTCCTACCCGAGCTCCGGACTGAAGCTTTCTTT	CSVLPELRTEAFF
13	NA	NA	TRBV9	TRBJ2-2	TGTGCCAGCAGCGTCGTGGACACCGGGGAGCTGTTTTTT	CASSVVDTGELFF
13	NA	TRBD1	TRBV2	TRBJ2-3	TGTGCCAGCCAGGGGGAACGCACAGATACGCAGTATTTT	CASQGERTDTQYF
12	NA	NA	TRBV28	TRBJ1-2	TGTGCCAGCAGTTCAACGGACTATGGCTACACCTTC	CASSSTDYGYTF
12	NA	NA	TRBV23-1	TRBJ1-2	TGCGCCATTCCCGGTCGGTGGGAGGGCTACACCTTC	CAIPGRWEGYTF
13	NA	NA	TRBV29-1	TRBJ1-1	TGCAGCGTTGGCGGCAGGGCCAACACTGAAGCTTTCTTT	CSVGGRANTEAFF
21	NA	NA	TRBV5-1	TRBJ2-6	TGCGCCAGCAGCTTGTTAAAGACACTTAACTCACCTCTCTCTGGGGCCAACGTCCTGACTTTC	CASSLLKTLNSPLSGANVLTF
15	once	NA	TRBV30	TRBJ1-5	TGTGCCTGGAGTGACCGTCAAAGGGGCAATCAGCCCCAGCATTTT	CAWSDRQRGNQPQHF
16	few	TRBD2	TRBV14	TRBJ2-7	TGTGCCAGCAGCCAAGTGTCGGGAGGGCCGAGCTACGAGCAGTACTTC	CASSQVSGGPSYEQYF
19	few	NA	TRBV28	TRBJ2-4	TGTGCCAGCAGTTTATCCACCTGGGGAAGGGGTGAGCAGGAGGGCATTCAGTACTTC	CASSLSTWGRGEQEGIQYF
17	NA	NA	TRBV7-9	TRBJ2-5	TGTGCCAGCAGCTTAGCGGGGTTCAGGGATTACCAAGAGACCCAGTACTTC	CASSLAGFRDYQETQYF
16	many	NA	TRBV7-2	TRBJ2-7	TGTGCCAGCAGCGACCCGCGAGGACATCGGAGGTACGAGCAGTACTTC	CASSDPRGHRRYEQYF
16	once	TRBD1	TRBV30	TRBJ1-1	TGTGCCTGGAGTACGGCAGGGGGGTTGTCGAAACCTGAAGCTTTCTTT	CAWSTAGGLSKPEAFF
13	NA	TRBD1	TRBV7-2	TRBJ2-7	TGTGCCAGCAGCCTCAGACAGGGGTACGAGCAGTACTTC	CASSLRQGYEQYF
15	few	TRBD2	TRBV11-2	TRBJ2-1	TGTGCCAGCAGCTCGCTAGCGGGGACATACAATGAGCAGTTCTTC	CASSSLAGTYNEQFF
14	NA	TRBD2	TRBV5-1	TRBJ2-3	TGCGCCAGCAGCTTGGCGACTAGCGAAGATACGCAGTATTTT	CASSLATSEDTQYF
15	NA	NA	TRBV9	TRBJ1-3	TGTGCCAGCAGCGCAGGAGGCAACTCTGGAAACACCATATATTTT	CASSAGGNSGNTIYF
15	few	TRBD2	TRBV5-1	TRBJ2-7	TGCGCCAGCAGCGTCCAGGGAGCGGGAGGAAGGGAGCAGTACTTC	CASSVQGAGGREQYF
16	few	NA	TRBV18	TRBJ1-1	TGTGCCAGCTCCCCGACCGCGAGCTCCTTGAACACTGAAGCTTTCTTT	CASSPTASSLNTEAFF
16	NA	NA	TRBV5-1	TRBJ2-7	TGCGCCAGCAGCTTGGAGGGGTTAGCGACATCCTACGAGCAGTACTTC	CASSLEGLATSYEQYF
16	NA	TRBD1	TRBV7-6	TRBJ2-5	TGTGCCAGCAGCTCCCTATCCGGACAGGGGATAGAGACCCAGTACTTC	CASSSLSGQGIETQYF
12	few	NA	TRBV19	TRBJ2-7	TGTGCCAGTGGGAAGTGGGGCTACGAGCAGTACTTC	CASGKWGYEQYF
13	NA	TRBD1	TRBV29-1	TRBJ1-2	TGCAGCGTTGAACAAGGGGGCGTGGATGGCTACACCTTC	CSVEQGGVDGYTF
14	NA	NA	TRBV2	TRBJ2-2	TGTGCCAGCAGTGGGCAGGCTTTTCCCGGGGAGCTGTTTTTT	CASSGQAFPGELFF
14	NA	NA	TRBV2	TRBJ1-5	TGTGCCAGCAGAGGACAGCATAGCAATCAGCCCCAGCATTTT	CASRGQHSNQPQHF
15	few	NA	TRBV19	TRBJ2-5	TGTGCCAGTAGTATAAGCGGCCGGAACCAAGAGACCCAGTACTTC	CASSISGRNQETQYF
17	few	TRBD2	TRBV29-1	TRBJ2-3	TGCAGCGTTGAAGACCCGACTAGCGGGGGAGGCACAGATACGCAGTATTTT	CSVEDPTSGGGTDTQYF
14	few	TRBD1	TRBV6-5	TRBJ2-3	TGTGCCAGCAACAGACAGGGAGCCACAGATACGCAGTATTTT	CASNRQGATDTQYF
13	NA	NA	TRBV27	TRBJ1-2	TGTGCCAGCAGTTCCTGGGACAACTATGGCTACACCTTC	CASSSWDNYGYTF
14	NA	NA	TRBV5-4	TRBJ1-4	TGTGCCAGCAGCGTCCGACAGGATAATGAAAAACTGTTTTTT	CASSVRQDNEKLFF
16	NA	TRBD2	TRBV7-3	TRBJ2-1	TGTGCCAGCAGCTTAGAGTCAAGCGGGAGGTACAATGAGCAGTTCTTC	CASSLESSGRYNEQFF
13	few	NA	TRBV7-8	TRBJ1-1	TGTGCCAGCAGCCCCTTAATGAACACTGAAGCTTTCTTT	CASSPLMNTEAFF
17	NA	TRBD2	TRBV7-8	TRBJ2-1	TGTGCCAGCAGCGGAAGAGGTGCGGGAGGTACCTACAATGAGCAGTTCTTC	CASSGRGAGGTYNEQFF
13	few	NA	TRBV7-2	TRBJ2-2	TGTGCCAGCAGCTCTTACTATAACGGGGAGCTGTTTTTT	CASSSYYNGELFF
18	NA	TRBD2	TRBV2	TRBJ2-7	TGTGCCAGCAGTCGGTTGGGAAGCGGGAGTGGAACGGCCCACGAGCAGTACTTC	CASSRLGSGSGTAHEQYF